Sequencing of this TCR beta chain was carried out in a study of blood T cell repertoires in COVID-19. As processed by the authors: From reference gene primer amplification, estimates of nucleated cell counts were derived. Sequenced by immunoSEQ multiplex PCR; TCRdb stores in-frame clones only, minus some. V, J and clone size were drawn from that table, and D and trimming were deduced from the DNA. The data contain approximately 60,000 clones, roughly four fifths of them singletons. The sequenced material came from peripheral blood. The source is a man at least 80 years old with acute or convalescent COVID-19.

CDR3 sequence: CASSDSRVLTETQYF. DNA of the CDR3: TGTGCCAGCAGCGACTCCAGGGTGTTGACAGAGACCCAGTACTTC. The chain joins TRBV11-1 to TRBJ2-5; D is possibly TRBD1 (5 bases). V was pared by 5 bases and J by 4 bases, with 17 bases between. Germline-derived CDR1 and CDR2 are SGHAT and FQDESV (reference sequence). The CDR3 length is 15 residues.